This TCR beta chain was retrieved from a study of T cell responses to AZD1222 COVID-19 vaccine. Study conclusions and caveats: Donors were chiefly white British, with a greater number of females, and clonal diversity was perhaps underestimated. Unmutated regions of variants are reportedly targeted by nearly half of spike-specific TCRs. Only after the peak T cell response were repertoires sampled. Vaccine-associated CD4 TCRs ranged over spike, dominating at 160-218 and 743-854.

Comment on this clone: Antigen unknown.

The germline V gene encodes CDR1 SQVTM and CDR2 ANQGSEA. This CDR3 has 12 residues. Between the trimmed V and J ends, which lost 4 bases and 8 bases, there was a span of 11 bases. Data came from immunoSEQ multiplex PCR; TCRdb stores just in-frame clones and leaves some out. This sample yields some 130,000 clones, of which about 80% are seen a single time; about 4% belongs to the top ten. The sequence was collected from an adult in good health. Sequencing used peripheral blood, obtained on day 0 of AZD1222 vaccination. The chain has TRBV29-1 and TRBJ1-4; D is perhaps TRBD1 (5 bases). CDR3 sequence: CSVVQGGEKLFF. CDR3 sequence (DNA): TGCAGCGTTGTCCAGGGAGGGGAAAAACTGTTTTTT. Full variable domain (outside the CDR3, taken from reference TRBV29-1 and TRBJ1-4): SAVISQKPSRDICQRGTSLTIQCQVDSQVTMMFWYRQQPGQSLTLIATANQGSEATYESGFVIDKFPISRPNLTFSTLTVSNMSPEDSSIYLCSVVQGGEKLFFGSGTQLSVL.